This entry is about one T cell receptor (beta chain). This record belongs to a study of T cell responses to AZD1222 COVID-19 vaccine. Generated by immunoSEQ multiplex PCR, the TCRdb table keeps only in-frame clones and is missing some. Among around 150,000 clones listed, approximately 90% were seen once. Germline V gene data show CDR1 as KGHSH and CDR2 as LQKENI. The CDR3 covers 14 residues. Trimming removed 3 bases at V and 0 bases at J, with 9 bases between. Here the sequenced sample was peripheral blood, taken 28 days after the second AZD1222 dose. This chain connects TRBV18 to TRBJ2-7; D gene unclear. This receptor was taken from an adult who received the AZD1222 COVID-19 vaccine. The DNA for the CDR3 is TGTGCCAGCTCACCCTCGGCGAGCTCCTACGAGCAGTACTTC. This translates into CASSPSASSYEQYF.